The 12 T cell receptor beta chains below were found in one sample sequenced in a study of lymphopenia after photon versus proton radiotherapy (dated by TCRdb to about 2019). Library preparation was by the immunoSEQ multiplex PCR assay. TCRdb obtained this table from immuneACCESS and retained in-frame rearrangements with V and J assigned. These tables miss some clones; where compared with another copy, unresolved V genes account for less than half of the shortfall, and the remainder is unexplained. The sample profile shows under 15,000 clones; 70% to 90% of them were found once. Around 3.3% of the sample goes to the ten largest clones. The sample consisted of peripheral blood, taken from a patient treated with proton-based radiotherapy. These receptors all stem from a man aged 55 to 69 with pancreatic cancer.

This chain connects TRBV5-4 to TRBJ2-1; D is ambiguous. This CDR3 region has 17 residues. The germline V and J ends were trimmed by 5 bases and 0 bases, with 18 bases remaining between them. Germline assignment: CDR1 SGHNT and CDR2 YYREEE (reference sequence). The CDR3 DNA reads TGTGCCAGCAGTACACAAAGCTGGTCTAGCTCCTACAATGAGCAGTTCTTC. Its protein is CASSTQSWSSSYNEQFF.

The genes are TRBV28 and TRBJ2-1; D is possibly TRBD2 (5 bases). V was trimmed by 5 bases and J by 0 bases, leaving 11 bases between them. The CDR3 totals 15 residues. The germline V gene encodes CDR1 MDHEN and CDR2 SYDVKM. Here the CDR3 DNA reads TGTGCCAGCAGTGTATACAGCGGCTCCTACAATGAGCAGTTCTTC. This encodes CASSVYSGSYNEQFF.

CDR3 sequence (DNA): TGTGCCAGCAGTGAGCGGGCCAGTGTCCAAGAGACCCAGTACTTC. Translated, it gives CASSERASVQETQYF. The chain uses TRBV2 and TRBJ2-5, with a weak D call TRBD2 (5 bases). Germline assignment: CDR1 SNHLY and CDR2 FYNNEI. The CDR3 is 15 residues long. V was clipped by 3 bases and J by 1 base, with 12 bases between them.

The chain joins TRBV19 to TRBJ1-1; perhaps TRBD1 as D (5 bases). The CDR3 has 15 residues. The germline gives CDR1 LNHDA, CDR2 SQIVND (reference sequence). Trimming took off 5 bases at V and 5 bases at J, with 18 bases between the two ends. For the CDR3, the DNA is TGTGCCAGTAGTCAGAGGGGTTTTTTGGATACTGAAGCTTTCTTT. Residues: CASSQRGFLDTEAFF.

The chain is built from TRBV10-3 and TRBJ1-2; no clear D gene. The CDR3 covers 13 residues. V was pared by 6 bases and J by 6 bases, with 14 bases between. Germline CDR1 is ENHRY and CDR2 is SYGVKD. The CDR3 loop reads CAISDVKTNGYTF. The CDR3 region has the DNA TGTGCCATCAGCGACGTGAAAACAAATGGCTACACCTTC.

This chain joins TRBV7-2 and TRBJ2-2, with D perhaps matching TRBD1 or TRBD2 (6 bases each). The CDR3 runs 16 residues. Germline lookup yields CDR1 SGHTA and CDR2 FQGNSA. V was shortened by 4 bases and J by 4 bases, with 16 bases between the two germline ends. CDR3 DNA sequence: TGTGCCAGCAGCTCCATTTGGGGGCGGGGCACCGGGGAGCTGTTTTTT. It yields the protein CASSSIWGRGTGELFF.

The chain combines TRBV19 with TRBJ2-7; D possibly corresponds to TRBD1 (6 bases). The CDR3 totals 14 residues. V was trimmed by 9 bases and J by 5 bases, leaving 20 bases between them. Germline values: CDR1 LNHDA, CDR2 SQIVND (reference sequence). The CDR3 region is CASSDRKRLHEQYF. For the CDR3, the DNA is TGTGCCAGCTCCGACAGGAAAAGGTTGCACGAGCAGTACTTC.

The genes are TRBV4-3 and TRBJ1-2; tentative D call: TRBD1 (6 bases). Germline V CDR1 and CDR2: LGHNA, YSLEER. Trimming took 0 bases from V and 2 from J, leaving 10 bases between them. The CDR3 runs to 15 residues. The CDR3 nucleotides are TGCGCCAGCAGCCAAGATCCAACAGGGAACTATGGCTACACCTTC. As protein: CASSQDPTGNYGYTF.

This chain uses TRBV9 with TRBJ2-7; 10 positions match TRBD1. With 7 bases clipped from V and 4 bases from J, the junction kept 11 bases outside the gene matches. This CDR3 is built from 15 residues. Germline values: CDR1 SGDLS, CDR2 YYNGEE. The CDR3 spells CASSRTGGDLYEQYF. For the CDR3, the DNA is TGTGCCAGCTCCCGGACAGGGGGGGACCTTTACGAGCAGTACTTC.

This clone was detected only a few times. This rearrangement joins TRBV7-2 to TRBJ2-3; D call uncertain. V dropped 5 bases and J dropped 5 bases, with 8 bases sitting between them. CDR1 SGHTA and CDR2 FQGNSA come from the germline V gene. The CDR3 has 12 amino acids. CDR3: CASSPPGDTQYF. CDR3 DNA sequence: TGTGCCAGCAGCCCCCCAGGAGATACGCAGTATTTT.

This clone was recorded once. J is TRBJ2-7 and V is TRBV27, with TRBD2 matching over 9 bases. Germline-derived CDR1 and CDR2 are MNHEY and SMNVEV (reference sequence). This CDR3 has 14 amino acids. V dropped 5 bases and J dropped 3; count of bases not matched to a gene: 5. The CDR3: CASSRAGGVYEQYF. The CDR3 bases are TGTGCCAGCAGTAGAGCGGGAGGAGTCTACGAGCAGTACTTC.

The chain joins TRBV11-1 to TRBJ2-3; D is perhaps TRBD1 or TRBD2 (5 bases each). The CDR3 totals 15 residues. CDR1 and CDR2 from the germline V gene are SGHAT and FQDESV (reference sequence). V shed 8 bases and J shed 0 bases, with 15 bases lying between them. Here the CDR3 reads CASSRDGASTDTQYF. The DNA for the CDR3 is TGTGCCAGCTCCCGGGACGGGGCTAGCACAGATACGCAGTATTTT.